This T cell receptor beta chain stems from a study of shared clonotypes between healthy human individuals. Findings and limits, study-wide: How much donors shared clonotypes was expected to be affected by sequencing depth. Though the depth was large, rarefaction showed that sorted-subset sequencing was incomplete.

Data came from immunoSEQ multiplex PCR; TCRdb stores just in-frame clones and leaves some out. Seen here are 2 million to 2.5 million clones, about 92% observed once, and the top ten hold under 2%. This clone has just a few counts. What it binds is not known. Trimming left V 4 bases short and J 8 bases short, with 12 bases between. The CDR3 has 13 residues. Germline V lookup: CDR1 SGDLS, CDR2 YYNGEE. As defined, naive CD8 cells were CD45RO-negative and positively selected for CCR7, with terminally differentiated effector memory CD45RA+ cells excluded. The chain is built from TRBV9 and TRBJ1-4; D call uncertain. The sample was naive CD8+ T cells from PBMCs. The receptor comes from a man aged 18-30 years in good health. Some clones in this sample may be carry-over from other donors' samples. CDR3 coding DNA: TGTGCCAGCAGCCCCCCCGTGGGCGAAAAACTGTTTTTT. Translating it yields CASSPPVGEKLFF.